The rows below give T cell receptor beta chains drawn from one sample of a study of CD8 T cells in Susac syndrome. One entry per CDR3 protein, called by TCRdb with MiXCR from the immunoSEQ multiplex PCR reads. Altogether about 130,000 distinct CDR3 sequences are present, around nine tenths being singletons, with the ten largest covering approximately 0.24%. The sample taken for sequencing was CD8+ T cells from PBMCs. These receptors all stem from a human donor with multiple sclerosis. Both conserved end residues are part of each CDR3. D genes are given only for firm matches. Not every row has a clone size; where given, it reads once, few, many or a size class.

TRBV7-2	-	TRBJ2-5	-	CASNLDADPIGETQYF	TGTGCCAGCAACCTCGATGCGGACCCAATCGGGGAGACCCAGTACTTC
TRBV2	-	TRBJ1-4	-	CASSMPPANEKLFF	TGTGCCAGCAGTATGCCGCCGGCTAATGAAAAACTGTTTTTT
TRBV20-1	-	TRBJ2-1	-	CSARDPDINEQFF	TGCAGTGCTAGAGATCCCGATATCAATGAGCAGTTCTTC
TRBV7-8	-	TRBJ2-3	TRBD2	CASTPGSASGSTDTQYF	TGTGCCAGCACGCCGGGTAGCGCTAGCGGGAGCACAGATACGCAGTATTTT
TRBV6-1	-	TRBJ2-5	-	CASRAGQETQYF	TGTGCCAGCAGGGCGGGCCAAGAGACCCAGTACTTC
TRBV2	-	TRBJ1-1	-	CASSEIWGRTEAFF	TGTGCCAGCAGTGAAATTTGGGGAAGGACTGAAGCTTTCTTT
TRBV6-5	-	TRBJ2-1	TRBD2	CASSSSISGSLTNEQFF	TGTGCCAGCAGTTCCTCGATAAGCGGGAGCCTCACCAATGAGCAGTTCTTC
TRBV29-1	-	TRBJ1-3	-	CSVESGQGPTGNTIYF	TGCAGCGTTGAAAGTGGTCAGGGCCCAACTGGAAACACCATATATTTT
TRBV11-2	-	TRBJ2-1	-	CASSLVEGQRGINEQFF	TGTGCCAGCAGCTTAGTGGAGGGCCAGAGGGGAATTAATGAGCAGTTCTTC
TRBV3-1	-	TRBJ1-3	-	CASSQDPQVSGNTIYF	TGTGCCAGCAGCCAAGATCCGCAAGTCTCTGGAAACACCATATATTTT
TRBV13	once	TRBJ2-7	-	CASSSRGSSYEQYF	TGTGCCAGCAGCAGCAGGGGTTCCTCCTACGAGCAGTACTTC
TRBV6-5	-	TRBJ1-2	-	CASSYTDGSLYGYTF	TGTGCCAGCAGTTACACTGACGGCAGTCTCTATGGCTACACCTTC
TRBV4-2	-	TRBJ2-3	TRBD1	CASSQDQGGADTQYF	TGTGCCAGCAGCCAAGATCAAGGGGGCGCAGATACGCAGTATTTT
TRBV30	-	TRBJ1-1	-	CAWSVLGGVTEAFF	TGTGCCTGGAGTGTGCTGGGAGGGGTGACTGAAGCTTTCTTT
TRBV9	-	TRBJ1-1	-	CASSVGSGTEAFF	TGTGCCAGCAGCGTAGGATCGGGCACTGAAGCTTTCTTT
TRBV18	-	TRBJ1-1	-	CASSPPRNTEAFF	TGTGCCAGCTCACCACCGCGGAACACTGAAGCTTTCTTT
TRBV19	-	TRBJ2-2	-	CASSILAGELFF	TGTGCCAGTAGTATCTTAGCCGGGGAGCTGTTTTTT
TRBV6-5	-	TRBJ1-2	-	CASSYSNGIDGYTF	TGTGCCAGCAGTTACTCGAATGGGATTGATGGCTACACCTTC
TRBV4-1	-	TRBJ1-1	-	CASSLQGVVAFF	TGCGCCAGCAGCCTGCAGGGCGTAGTGGCTTTCTTT
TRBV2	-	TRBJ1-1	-	CASSEEGLLVMGNTEAFF	TGTGCCAGCAGTGAAGAGGGGCTCCTGGTTATGGGGAACACTGAAGCTTTCTTT
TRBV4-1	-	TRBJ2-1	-	CASSQINEQFF	TGCGCCAGCAGCCAAATTAATGAGCAGTTCTTC
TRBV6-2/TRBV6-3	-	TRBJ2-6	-	CASSYLQVGSGANVLTF	TGTGCCAGCAGTTACCTACAGGTGGGGTCTGGGGCCAACGTCCTGACTTTC
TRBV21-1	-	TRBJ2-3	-	CASSARDRVTDTQYF	TGTGCCAGCAGCGCCCGGGACAGGGTAACAGATACGCAGTATTTT
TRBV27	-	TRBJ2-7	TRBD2	CASSLIVGLAREQYF	TGTGCCAGCAGTTTAATCGTCGGACTAGCGCGCGAGCAGTACTTC
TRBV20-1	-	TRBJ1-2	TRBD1	CSASGQPVHTF	TGCAGTGCTTCGGGACAGCCCGTCCACACCTTC
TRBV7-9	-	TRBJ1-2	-	CASSFNPRDYGYTF	TGTGCCAGCAGCTTTAATCCCCGGGACTATGGCTACACCTTC
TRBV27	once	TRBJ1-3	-	CASRGIRAPGNTIYF	TGTGCCAGCAGGGGGATCAGGGCCCCTGGAAACACCATATATTTT
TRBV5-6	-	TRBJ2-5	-	CASSLGYDFKTQYF	TGTGCCAGCAGCTTGGGATACGACTTCAAGACCCAGTACTTC
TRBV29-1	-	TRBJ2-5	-	CSVEGPDRLYQETQYF	TGCAGCGTTGAAGGCCCGGACAGATTGTACCAAGAGACCCAGTACTTC
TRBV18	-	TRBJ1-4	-	CASESFGKLFF	TGTGCCAGCGAATCATTCGGAAAACTGTTTTTT
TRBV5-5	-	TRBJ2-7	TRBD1	CASSRGTGAYEQYF	TGTGCCAGCAGCCGAGGGACAGGGGCGTACGAGCAGTACTTC